The clone carrying this TCR beta chain has only one observation. As yet, its antigen is unknown. The data derive from a study of CD8+ T cells in alopecia areata. Whole-study results and caveats: Tofacitinib significantly brought down scalp clonality and expanded CD8+ clones among top 100.

V dropped 0 bases and J dropped 4 bases, with 18 bases sitting between them. This CDR3 is 17 amino acids long. Germline V gene sequence: CDR1 LGHNA, CDR2 YSLEER. Treatment reported: oral pan-JAK inhibitor, 5-10 mg twice daily. Extracted from the samples, RNA was reverse transcribed into cDNA to serve as the sequencing template. TCRdb's table, derived via immunoSEQ multiplex PCR, lists solely in-frame clones and lacks some. The data hold roughly 200,000 clones, with less than 70% observed a single time. The chain combines TRBV4-3 with TRBJ1-2; unclear D gene. This material consisted of CD8+ T cells sorted from blood, taken at week 24, from a patient treated with tofacitinib. This TCR was sampled from a human donor with alopecia areata. The CDR3 region has the DNA TGCGCCAGCAGCCAAGACGATTGGGGAGAAGAGATCTATGGCTACACCTTC. Its protein is CASSQDDWGEEIYGYTF.